A few counts support the clone carrying this T cell receptor beta chain. Trimming pared 6 bases from V and 0 bases from J, leaving 14 bases between. The germline V gene has CDR1 ENHRY and CDR2 SYGVKD. The CDR3 has 15 amino acids. This sample stems from a study of blood T cell repertoires in COVID-19. This table comes from immunoSEQ multiplex PCR, and its TCRdb copy is limited to in-frame clones, with some not included. The sample has under 85,000 clones, 83% seen once. The chain uses TRBV10-3 and TRBJ1-1; no clear D gene. Sequencing used peripheral blood. The receptor comes from a man of 80 years or more with active or convalescent COVID-19. CDR3 DNA: TGTGCCATCAGGTTATCGATAGTCTTGAACACTGAAGCTTTCTTT. Translation gives CAIRLSIVLNTEAFF.